Listed below are T cell receptor beta chains from one sample, sequenced in a study of CD8 T cells in Susac syndrome. TCRdb ran MiXCR on the immunoSEQ multiplex PCR reads and lists one entry per CDR3 protein. The sample has 150,000 to 200,000 distinct CDR3 sequences; over 90% are singletons. The sample comprised CD4+ T cells from PBMCs. The receptors shown here come from a human donor with multiple sclerosis. Each CDR3 is given with its conserved first and last residue. The order of the fields is clone size, D gene, V gene, J gene, CDR3 DNA, CDR3 protein. The D gene is left open where the match is weak. Clone size is stated in some rows and not others, as once, few, many or a class when expanded.

-	TRBD1	TRBV5-1	TRBJ2-7	TGCGCCAGCAGCTTGGGCCCGGGACAGGAGGCCTACGAGCAGTACTTC	CASSLGPGQEAYEQYF
-	-	TRBV12-3/TRBV12-4	TRBJ1-1	TGTGCCAGCAGTCAACAGGCTAGGAACACTGAAGCTTTCTTT	CASSQQARNTEAFF
-	-	TRBV11-2	TRBJ2-5	TGTGCCAGCAGCCATCTACTGCAGTACCAAGAGACCCAGTACTTC	CASSHLLQYQETQYF
-	-	TRBV5-1	TRBJ1-1	TGCGCCAGCAGCTTGTTTAATCAGGGGACCACTGAAGCTTTCTTT	CASSLFNQGTTEAFF
-	TRBD1	TRBV6-8	TRBJ2-7	TGTGCCACCCCACGGACAGGTGGGAGCTACGAGCAGTACTTC	CATPRTGGSYEQYF
-	-	TRBV5-4	TRBJ2-3	TGTGCCAGCAGCTCGAAGTCCCACGCCGTAGATACGCAGTATTTT	CASSSKSHAVDTQYF
-	TRBD2	TRBV2	TRBJ2-5	TGTGCCAGCAGTGAGGGACTAGCGGGGGGCTCCGCGGCCCAGTACTTC	CASSEGLAGGSAAQYF
-	TRBD1	TRBV29-1	TRBJ2-3	TGCAGCGTTCGACAGGGGAGCACAGATACGCAGTATTTT	CSVRQGSTDTQYF
-	TRBD1	TRBV29-1	TRBJ2-7	TGCAGCGTTACAGGGGGCGCGTACGAGCAGTACTTC	CSVTGGAYEQYF
-	-	TRBV11-1	TRBJ2-1	TGTGCCAGCAGCCCCAGGGGGGGCGTTCGGGGGATTGGGCAGTTCTTC	CASSPRGGVRGIGQFF
-	-	TRBV5-1	TRBJ2-5	TGCGCCAGCAGCATGGGACTTCGATCACAAGAGACCCAGTACTTC	CASSMGLRSQETQYF
once	-	TRBV4-1	TRBJ1-1	TGCGCCAGCAGCACTCCCCACGGGGCTCTAAACACTGAAGCTTTCTTT	CASSTPHGALNTEAFF
-	TRBD2	TRBV5-1	TRBJ2-1	TGCGCCAGCAGCTTTATAGCGGGGGGGCCGGTCAATGAGCAGTTCTTC	CASSFIAGGPVNEQFF
-	TRBD1	TRBV2	TRBJ2-1	TGTGCCAGCAAGCGGACAGGGGGCGAAGGTGAGCAGTTCTTC	CASKRTGGEGEQFF
-	-	TRBV29-1	TRBJ2-5	TGCAGCGTTGAACCACTCTTTGAGACCCAGTACTTC	CSVEPLFETQYF
-	-	TRBV19	TRBJ2-5	TGTGCCAGTAGTATGCGAGGGACTCATAAGTACTTC	CASSMRGTHKYF
few	-	TRBV30	TRBJ1-5	TGTGCCTGGAGTGAGCATAGCAATCAGCCCCAGCATTTT	CAWSEHSNQPQHF
-	TRBD2	TRBV7-9	TRBJ2-4	TGTGCCAGCAGCAGCTTGGGAGGGGCCAAAAACATTCAGTACTTC	CASSSLGGAKNIQYF
-	TRBD2	TRBV14	TRBJ2-1	TGTGCCAGCACGCAGGACGCGGGAGGGCGGGGTGAGCAGTTCTTC	CASTQDAGGRGEQFF
-	-	TRBV7-8	TRBJ1-2	TGTGCCAGCAGCTTAGAGGGCAGGGATGGCTATGGCTACACCTTC	CASSLEGRDGYGYTF
-	-	TRBV20-1	TRBJ2-2	TGCAGTGCTAGTAACACCACGAACACCGGGGAGCTGTTTTTT	CSASNTTNTGELFF
-	-	TRBV20-1	TRBJ2-5	TGCAGTGCTGCCGGGCCTAACTATTCAGGGACCCAGTACTTC	CSAAGPNYSGTQYF
once	-	TRBV24-1	TRBJ1-1	TGTGCCACCAGTGACACCCATTCAGGCACTGAAGCTTTCTTT	CATSDTHSGTEAFF
-	TRBD1	TRBV29-1	TRBJ1-5	TGCAACCACCGGGACAGGCGACTACGTATCAATCAGCCCCAGCATTTT	CNHRDRRLRINQPQHF
-	-	TRBV27	TRBJ1-5	TGTGCCAGCAGACCTACAGGTGGCCAGCCCCAGCATTTT	CASRPTGGQPQHF
-	-	TRBV30	TRBJ2-5	TGTGCCTGGGCGGACACGCCCGGGGTCCAGTACTTC	CAWADTPGVQYF
-	-	TRBV2	TRBJ1-5	TGTGCCAGCAGTGCCCCACCGAATCAGCCCCAGCATTTT	CASSAPPNQPQHF
-	TRBD2	TRBV12-3/TRBV12-4	TRBJ2-7	TGTGCCAGCAGCCCGGGACTACTCCGTTACTTC	CASSPGLLRYF
-	-	TRBV29-1	TRBJ2-7	TGCAGCGTTGGGCTCTCGGGTTCGGGCGAGCAGTACTTC	CSVGLSGSGEQYF
once	-	TRBV5-1	TRBJ1-1	TGCGCCAGCAGCTTAGATACAGGGCCGAACACTGAAGCTTTCTTT	CASSLDTGPNTEAFF
-	TRBD2	TRBV7-9	TRBJ2-4	TGTGCCAGCAGCTTGGGCGGGGGGGCCCTAAACATTCAGTACTTC	CASSLGGGALNIQYF
-	-	TRBV30	TRBJ1-5	TGTGCCTGGAGTTTCAGGGATCCTCAGCCCCAGCATTTT	CAWSFRDPQPQHF
-	-	TRBV4-1	TRBJ2-1	TGCGCCAGCAGCCCCCGGAATGAGGCCTTTGAGCAGTTCTTC	CASSPRNEAFEQFF
-	TRBD2	TRBV12-5	TRBJ2-1	TGTGCTAGTGGTACGAGGACTAGCGGGGGCTCCTACAATGAGCAGTTCTTC	CASGTRTSGGSYNEQFF
-	TRBD2	TRBV20-1	TRBJ2-1	TGCAGTGCCCTAGCGGTAAATGAGCAGTTCTTC	CSALAVNEQFF
-	-	TRBV3-1	TRBJ1-4	TGTGCCAGCAGCCAAGGATACGCGAGGGAAAAACTGTTTTTT	CASSQGYAREKLFF
-	-	TRBV5-1	TRBJ1-2	TGCGCCAGCAGCTCGCATCCGAACTATGGCTACACCTTC	CASSSHPNYGYTF
-	TRBD1	TRBV5-1	TRBJ2-5	TGCGCCAGCACTGACAGGGGTTTTGAGACCCAGTACTTC	CASTDRGFETQYF
once	TRBD2	TRBV7-9	TRBJ2-1	TGTGCCAGCATCCTCGGCGGGAGCCCTTCCTACAATGAGCAGTTCTTC	CASILGGSPSYNEQFF
-	TRBD1	TRBV14	TRBJ1-6	TGTGCCAGCAGCCATTGGACAGGGGGCCGTACGGAAAATTCACCCCTCCACTTT	CASSHWTGGRTENSPLHF
-	-	TRBV12-3/TRBV12-4	TRBJ1-5	TGTGCCAGCAGCTGGGGACGGGAAGGGAGACAGCCCCAGCATTTT	CASSWGREGRQPQHF
-	-	TRBV12-3/TRBV12-4	TRBJ1-2	TGTGCCAGCAGTTTCTACACCTTC	CASSFYTF
-	-	TRBV30	TRBJ2-7	TGTGCCTGGAGTGTATCTGCTTTCGAGCAGTACTTC	CAWSVSAFEQYF
-	-	TRBV9	TRBJ2-4	TGTGCCAGCACCGCTAGAGACAGAGGAAACATTCAGTACTTC	CASTARDRGNIQYF
-	-	TRBV4-1	TRBJ2-3	TGCGCCAGCAGCCAAGGACCCATAAGCACAGATACGCAGTATTTT	CASSQGPISTDTQYF
few	-	TRBV7-7	TRBJ2-7	TGTGCCAGCAGCTTGGCGAGCGGACCCTACGAGCAGTACTTC	CASSLASGPYEQYF
-	TRBD2	TRBV4-1	TRBJ2-1	TGCGCCAGCAGCCAAACCGGGACTAGCGGTTCTCTGAGGTTCTTC	CASSQTGTSGSLRFF
-	-	TRBV11-2	TRBJ2-3	TGTGCCAGCAGCTTCAGGGAAGGTAATACGCAGTATTTT	CASSFREGNTQYF
-	-	TRBV9	TRBJ2-3	TGTGCCAGCAGCGTTACTCAATCCCCCACAGATACGCAGTATTTT	CASSVTQSPTDTQYF
-	-	TRBV5-4	TRBJ2-1	TGTGCCAGCAGCTTGCCTAGAACCATGGGTGAGCAGTTCTTC	CASSLPRTMGEQFF
-	-	TRBV7-9	TRBJ2-1	TGTGCCAGCAGCTCGGCTGCGGCGGGTGAGCAGTTCTTC	CASSSAAAGEQFF
-	-	TRBV3-1	TRBJ1-1	TGTGCCAGCACGGCGGGACTGAACACTGAAGCTTTCTTT	CASTAGLNTEAFF
-	-	TRBV4-2	TRBJ2-7	TGTGCCAGCAGCCAGAAGACTGGGCGGGACTTCTACGAGCAGTACTTC	CASSQKTGRDFYEQYF
-	-	TRBV4-2	TRBJ1-4	TGTGCCAGCAGCCAAAATGAAAAACTGTTTTTT	CASSQNEKLFF